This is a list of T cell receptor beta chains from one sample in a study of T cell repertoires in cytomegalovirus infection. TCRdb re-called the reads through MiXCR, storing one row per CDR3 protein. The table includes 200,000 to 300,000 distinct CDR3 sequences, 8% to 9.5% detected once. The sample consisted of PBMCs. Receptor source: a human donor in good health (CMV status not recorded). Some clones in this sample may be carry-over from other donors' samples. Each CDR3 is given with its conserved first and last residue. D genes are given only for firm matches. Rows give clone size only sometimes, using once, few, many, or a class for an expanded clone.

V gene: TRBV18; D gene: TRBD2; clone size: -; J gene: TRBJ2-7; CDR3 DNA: TGTGCCAGCTCACCACAGCGGGGTTTCAACGAGCAGTACTTC; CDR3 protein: CASSPQRGFNEQYF
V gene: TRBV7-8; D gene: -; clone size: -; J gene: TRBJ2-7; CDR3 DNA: TGTGCCAGCAGCCCCCAGGGGGGCGAGCAGTACTTC; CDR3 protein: CASSPQGGEQYF
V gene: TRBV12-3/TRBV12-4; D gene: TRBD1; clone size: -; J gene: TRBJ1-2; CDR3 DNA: TGTGCCAGCAGCTTATTAGGGGGGACAGAGGACGGCTACACCTTC; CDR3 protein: CASSLLGGTEDGYTF
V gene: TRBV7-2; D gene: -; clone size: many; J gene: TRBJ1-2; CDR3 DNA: TGTGCCAGCAGCTTAGCGCTTATCTATGGCTACACCTTC; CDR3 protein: CASSLALIYGYTF
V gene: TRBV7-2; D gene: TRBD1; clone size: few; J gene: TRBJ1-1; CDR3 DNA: TGTGCCAGCAGCGGGCAACAGGGGGGTACGGAAGCTTTCTTT; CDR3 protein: CASSGQQGGTEAFF
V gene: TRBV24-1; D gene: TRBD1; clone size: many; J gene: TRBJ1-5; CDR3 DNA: TGTGCCACCAGTGAGAGGGGGCGGCAGCCCCAGCATTTT; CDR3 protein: CATSERGRQPQHF
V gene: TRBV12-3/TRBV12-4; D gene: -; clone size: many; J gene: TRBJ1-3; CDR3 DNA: TGTGCCAGCACGACAGGCAGCTCTGGAAACACCATATATTTT; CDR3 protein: CASTTGSSGNTIYF
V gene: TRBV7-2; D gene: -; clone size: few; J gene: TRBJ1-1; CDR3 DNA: TGTGCCAGCAGTCCCCTCTGGGGCGGAGGGAGGGGCACTGAAGCTTTCTTT; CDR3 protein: CASSPLWGGGRGTEAFF
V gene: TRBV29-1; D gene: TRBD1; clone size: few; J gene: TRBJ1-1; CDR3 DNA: TGCAGCGTCGAGCCCGGACAGGGGATGAACACTGAAGCTTTCTTT; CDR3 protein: CSVEPGQGMNTEAFF
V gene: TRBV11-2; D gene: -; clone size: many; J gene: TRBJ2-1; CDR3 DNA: TGTGCCAGCAGCTTAGATCTGACCGTCGGTGAGCAGTTCTTC; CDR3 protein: CASSLDLTVGEQFF
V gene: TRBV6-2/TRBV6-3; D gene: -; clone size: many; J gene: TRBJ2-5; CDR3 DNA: TGTGCCAGCAGTTATACCGGGGTCCGAGAGACCCAGTACTTC; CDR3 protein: CASSYTGVRETQYF
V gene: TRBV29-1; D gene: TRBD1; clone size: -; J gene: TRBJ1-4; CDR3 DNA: TGCAGCGTCCGGACAGGGGCGGGTGAAAAACTGTTTTTT; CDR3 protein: CSVRTGAGEKLFF
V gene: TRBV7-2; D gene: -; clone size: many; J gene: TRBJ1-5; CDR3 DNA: TGTGCCAGCAGCTTAGGTCCGAACAATCAGCCCCAGCATTTT; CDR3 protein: CASSLGPNNQPQHF
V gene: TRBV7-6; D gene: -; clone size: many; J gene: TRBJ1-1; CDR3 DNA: TGTGCCAGCAGCTTAGCAGTTCCGAACACTGAAGCTTTCTTT; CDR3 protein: CASSLAVPNTEAFF
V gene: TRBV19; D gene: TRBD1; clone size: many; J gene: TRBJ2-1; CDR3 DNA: TGTGCCAGTAGTCCCGGGACAGGGTCTGTCTATGAGCAGTTCTTC; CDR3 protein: CASSPGTGSVYEQFF
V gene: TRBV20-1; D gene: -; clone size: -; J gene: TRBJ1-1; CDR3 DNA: TGCAGTGCTAGTCCGGGCCCCACTGAAGCTTTCTTT; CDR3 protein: CSASPGPTEAFF
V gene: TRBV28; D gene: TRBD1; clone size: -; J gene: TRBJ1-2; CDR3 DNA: TGTGCCAGCAGTCTACTCGCAGGGGGGGGCTACACCTTC; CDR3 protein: CASSLLAGGGYTF
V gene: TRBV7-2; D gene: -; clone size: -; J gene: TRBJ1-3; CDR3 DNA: TGTGCCAGCAGTCCACAGGTCACCCTACACTCTGGAAACACCATATATTTT; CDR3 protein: CASSPQVTLHSGNTIYF
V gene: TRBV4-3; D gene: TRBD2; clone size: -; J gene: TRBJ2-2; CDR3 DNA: TGCGCCAGCAGTCTGAGGGGAGGGTCCGGGGAGCTGTTTTTT; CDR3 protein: CASSLRGGSGELFF
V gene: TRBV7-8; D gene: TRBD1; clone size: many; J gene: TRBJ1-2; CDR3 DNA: TGTGCCAGCAGCTTAGCCGACAGGGGTACCCATGGCTACACCTTC; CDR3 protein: CASSLADRGTHGYTF
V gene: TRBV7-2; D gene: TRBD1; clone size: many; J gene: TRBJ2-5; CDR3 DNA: TGTGCCAGCAGCCAAACAGGGGTCCAAGAGACCCAGTACTTC; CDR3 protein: CASSQTGVQETQYF
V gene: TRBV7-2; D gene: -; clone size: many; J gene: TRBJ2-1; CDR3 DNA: TGTGCCAGCAGCCCTGGGGCCGCTCAAGGGCAGTTCTTC; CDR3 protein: CASSPGAAQGQFF
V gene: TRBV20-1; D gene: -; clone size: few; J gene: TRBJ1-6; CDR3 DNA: TGCAGTGCTAGAGATAGGGGGAAGACTTATAATTCACCCCTCCACTTT; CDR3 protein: CSARDRGKTYNSPLHF
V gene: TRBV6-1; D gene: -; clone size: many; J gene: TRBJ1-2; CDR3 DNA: TGTGCCAGCAGTGAATACACATCCGAGGGCTACACCTTC; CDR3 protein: CASSEYTSEGYTF
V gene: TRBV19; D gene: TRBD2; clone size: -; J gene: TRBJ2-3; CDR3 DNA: TGTGCCAGTAGTATAGTGGCTAGCGGGACAGATACGCAGTATTTT; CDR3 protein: CASSIVASGTDTQYF
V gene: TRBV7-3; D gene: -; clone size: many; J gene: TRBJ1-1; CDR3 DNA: TGTGCCAGCAGCTCCGGAATTGACAGGAACACTGAAGCTTTCTTT; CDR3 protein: CASSSGIDRNTEAFF
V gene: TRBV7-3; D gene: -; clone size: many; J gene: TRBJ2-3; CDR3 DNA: TGTGCCAGCAGCTTCGGAGGAATCACAGATACGCAGTATTTT; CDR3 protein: CASSFGGITDTQYF
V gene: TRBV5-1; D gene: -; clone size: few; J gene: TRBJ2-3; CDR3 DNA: TGCGCCAGCAGCTTCCCTAGCGGCACAGATACGCAGTATTTT; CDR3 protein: CASSFPSGTDTQYF
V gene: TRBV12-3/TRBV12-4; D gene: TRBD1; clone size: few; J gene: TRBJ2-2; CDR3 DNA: TGTGCCAGCAGGGCCGGGACAGCGAACACCGGGGAGCTGTTTTTT; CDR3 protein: CASRAGTANTGELFF
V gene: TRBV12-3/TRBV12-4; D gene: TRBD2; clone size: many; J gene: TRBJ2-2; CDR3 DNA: TGTGCCAGCAGTCCGGACCTTACTAGCGGGGGGGCCGTCGGCGGGGAGCTGTTTTTT; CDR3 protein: CASSPDLTSGGAVGGELFF
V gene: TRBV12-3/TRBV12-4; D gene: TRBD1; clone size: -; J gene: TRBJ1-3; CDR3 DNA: TGTGCCAGCAGTTTCGGGACAGGGGGCCGGGACACCATATATTTT; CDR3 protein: CASSFGTGGRDTIYF
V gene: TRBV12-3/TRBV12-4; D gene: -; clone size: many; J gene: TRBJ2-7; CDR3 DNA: TGTGCCAGCGGGCAGGGGAGTTTGGGCTACGAGCAGTACTTC; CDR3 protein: CASGQGSLGYEQYF
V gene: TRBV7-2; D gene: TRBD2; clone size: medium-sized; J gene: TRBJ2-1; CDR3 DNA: TGTGCCAGCAGCCTCCGGGTAGCGGGGAACAATGAGCAGTTCTTC; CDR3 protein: CASSLRVAGNNEQFF
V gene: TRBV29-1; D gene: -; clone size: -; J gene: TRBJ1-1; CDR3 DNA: TGCAGCGTTGAAGGCAGGGCAGCGAACACTGAAGCTTTCTTT; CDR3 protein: CSVEGRAANTEAFF
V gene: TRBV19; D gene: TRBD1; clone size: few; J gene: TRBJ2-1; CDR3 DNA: TGTGCCAGTAGTTGGACAGGGAGGAATGAGCAGTTCTTC; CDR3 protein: CASSWTGRNEQFF
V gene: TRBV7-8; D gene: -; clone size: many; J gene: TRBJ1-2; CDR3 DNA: TGTGCCAGCAGCGACGGGAACCACTATGGCTACACCTTC; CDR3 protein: CASSDGNHYGYTF
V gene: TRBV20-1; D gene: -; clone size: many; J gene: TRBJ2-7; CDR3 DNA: TGCAGTGCTAGTTTGGGCAGGGGACGATCCTACGAGCAGTACTTC; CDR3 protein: CSASLGRGRSYEQYF
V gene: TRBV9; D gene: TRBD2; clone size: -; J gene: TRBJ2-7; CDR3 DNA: TGTGCCAGCAGCGTAAGCGGGAGCGACTACGAGCAGTACTTC; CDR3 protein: CASSVSGSDYEQYF
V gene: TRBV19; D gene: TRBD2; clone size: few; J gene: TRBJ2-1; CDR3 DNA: TGTGCCAGTAGTAATTTGGGCGGGAGCAATGAGCAGTTCTTC; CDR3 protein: CASSNLGGSNEQFF
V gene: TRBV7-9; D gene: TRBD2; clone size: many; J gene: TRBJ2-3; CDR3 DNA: TGTGCCAGCAGCTACGGCGGACTAGCGGGAGTCGGAGATACGCAGTATTTT; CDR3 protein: CASSYGGLAGVGDTQYF
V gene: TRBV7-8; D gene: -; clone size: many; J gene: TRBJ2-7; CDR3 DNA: TGTGCCAGCAGCTCGGACGGGGAGCAGTACTTC; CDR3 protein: CASSSDGEQYF
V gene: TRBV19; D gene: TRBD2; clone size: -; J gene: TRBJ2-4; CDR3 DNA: TGTGCCAGTAGCCCCGGGGGGGCAGGGTGGGACATTCAGTACTTC; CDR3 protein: CASSPGGAGWDIQYF